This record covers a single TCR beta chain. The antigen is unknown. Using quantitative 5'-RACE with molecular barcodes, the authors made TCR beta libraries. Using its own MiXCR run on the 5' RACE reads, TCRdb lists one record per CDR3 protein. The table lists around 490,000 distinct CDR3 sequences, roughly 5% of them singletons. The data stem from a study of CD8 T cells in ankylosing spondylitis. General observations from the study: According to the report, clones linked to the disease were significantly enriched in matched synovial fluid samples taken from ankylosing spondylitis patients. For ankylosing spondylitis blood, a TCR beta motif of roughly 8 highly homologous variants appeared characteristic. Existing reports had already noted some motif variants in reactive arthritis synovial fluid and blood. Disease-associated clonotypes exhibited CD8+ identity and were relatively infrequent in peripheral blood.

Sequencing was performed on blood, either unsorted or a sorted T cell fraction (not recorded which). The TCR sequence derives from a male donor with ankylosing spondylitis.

Here the CDR3 reads CASSQEGSGAGGETQYF. CDR3 nucleotides: TGTGCCAGCAGCCAAGAAGGAAGCGGGGCAGGGGGGGAGACCCAGTACTTC. The chain employs TRBV4-2 and TRBJ2-5; D tentatively reads TRBD1 or TRBD2 (7 bases each). There are 17 residues in the CDR3. Germline V gives CDR1 LGHNA, CDR2 YNFKEQ. V dropped 0 bases and J dropped 5 bases, with 19 bases sitting between them.